A selection of T cell receptor beta chains follows, all from one sample in a study of a mutant IDH1 vaccine in newly diagnosed glioma. Their recognized antigens are unknown. The assay was immunoSEQ multiplex PCR, and TCRdb's table has in-frame clones only and misses some. In the table there are tens of thousands of clones, about 89% of which are singletons. The sample in question was PBMCs, obtained from a glioma patient whose treatment included an IDH1 peptide vaccine. The receptors were sampled from a man aged 18 to 30 with glioma. The CDR3 runs from the conserved cysteine through the conserved F or W. The D gene is left open where the match is weak. Size is stated for part of the rows, as once, few or many counts, or as a class when the clone is expanded.

TRBV29-1,TRBD1,once,TRBJ2-7,TGCAGCGTTGAAGATCAAAGGCAGGGGGCACACGAGCAGTACTTC,CSVEDQRQGAHEQYF
TRBV4-1,.,once,TRBJ1-5,TGCGCCAGCAGCCAAGAGAGGGATCAGCCCCAGCATTTT,CASSQERDQPQHF
TRBV14,.,.,TRBJ1-6,TGTGCCAGCAGCCTGGGCCCTAATTCACCCCTCCACTTT,CASSLGPNSPLHF
TRBV15,.,.,TRBJ2-7,TGTGCCACCAGCAGAGTGCAGGAGTCATGGGACGAGCAGTACTTC,CATSRVQESWDEQYF
TRBV19,TRBD2,.,TRBJ2-1,TGTGCCAGTAGTATAATGACGCGGGAGGCCAATGAGCAGTTCTTC,CASSIMTREANEQFF
TRBV5-1,.,.,TRBJ1-1,TGCGCCAGCAGCTTGGGGACGACCGAAGCTTTCTTT,CASSLGTTEAFF
TRBV5-4,TRBD1,.,TRBJ2-6,TGTGCCAGCAGCCTACAGGGGGCGCTTGGGGCCAACGTCCTGACTTTC,CASSLQGALGANVLTF
TRBV9,.,.,TRBJ2-2,TGTGCCAGCAGCGTAGACCCCGGAGGCGGGGAGCTGTTTTTT,CASSVDPGGGELFF
TRBV29-1,TRBD1,.,TRBJ1-2,TGCAGCGTTGTCAGAGGACAGGGGGCTTCCTATGGCTACACCTTC,CSVVRGQGASYGYTF
TRBV2,.,.,TRBJ1-1,TGTGCCAGCAATGGGTGGGACACTGAAGCTTTCTTT,CASNGWDTEAFF
TRBV20-1,.,.,TRBJ2-5,TGCAGTGCAAAGGGAGAGACCCAGTACTTC,CSAKGETQYF
TRBV1,.,.,TRBJ2-7,TGCACCAGCAGCCAAGAACCGGGAGGGCAAAAGGCCGCAACCCACGAGCAGTACTTC,CTSSQEPGGQKAATHEQYF
TRBV5-1,TRBD2,.,TRBJ2-2,TGCGCCAGCAGCTTGGGGTCTACTAGCGGGAGGACCGGGGAGCTGTTTTTT,CASSLGSTSGRTGELFF
TRBV30,.,once,TRBJ1-3,TGTGCCTGGAGTGTATATGGGAGTGATCCCTCTGGAAACACCATATATTTT,CAWSVYGSDPSGNTIYF
TRBV6-6,TRBD1,.,TRBJ2-5,TGTGCCAGCAGTTACGGAGGACAGGGAGGAGAGACCCAGTACTTC,CASSYGGQGGETQYF
TRBV7-2,.,.,TRBJ2-1,TGTGCCAGCAGCTTGAATAGCTTCAATGAGCAGTTCTTC,CASSLNSFNEQFF
TRBV5-1,.,.,TRBJ2-3,TGCGCCAGCAGCTTGGGGACAGCCACAGATACGCAGTATTTT,CASSLGTATDTQYF
TRBV29-1,.,.,TRBJ1-2,TGCAGCGTTCGTACAACCTATGGCTACACCTTC,CSVRTTYGYTF
TRBV15,.,.,TRBJ1-4,TGTGCCACCAGCAGAGGGGGTGTGGCGTCTAATGAAAAACTGTTTTTT,CATSRGGVASNEKLFF
TRBV29-1,TRBD2,.,TRBJ2-7,TGCAGCGTAAGAGCGGGAGGCTCCTACGAGCAGTACTTC,CSVRAGGSYEQYF
TRBV6-5,.,.,TRBJ2-7,TGTGCCAGCAGTTCCATGGCGCGTGGCGAGCAGTACTTC,CASSSMARGEQYF
TRBV5-4,TRBD2,.,TRBJ2-5,TGTGCCAGCAGCTTTAGGACTAGCGGGGGTAAAGAGACCCAGTACTTC,CASSFRTSGGKETQYF
TRBV30,TRBD1,.,TRBJ2-2,TGTGCCTGGAGTGTACTAGGGACAGGCCCCGGGGAGCTGTTTTTT,CAWSVLGTGPGELFF
TRBV4-1,TRBD2,.,TRBJ2-2,TGCGCCAGCAGCCAGGCCAATCTAGCGGGGGGGCTGGCCGGGGAGCTGTTTTTT,CASSQANLAGGLAGELFF
TRBV9,.,once,TRBJ2-5,TGTGCCAGCAGCGTATCTGCGGGGTCAGAGACCCAGTACTTC,CASSVSAGSETQYF
TRBV29-1,.,.,TRBJ1-2,TGCAGCGTTGACCCGGACGGGGATGGCTACACCTTC,CSVDPDGDGYTF
TRBV29-1,.,once,TRBJ1-3,TGCAGCGTTGCTAGGGGTGCGGGGGCTGGAAACACCATATATTTT,CSVARGAGAGNTIYF
TRBV4-2,.,.,TRBJ2-7,TGTGCCAGCCGCAGGTTGGGGGAAGAGGGCGAGCAGTACTTC,CASRRLGEEGEQYF
TRBV9,TRBD2,.,TRBJ2-7,TGTGCCAGCAGCGTAGGTCGGACTAGTGCCGCCTACGAGCAGTACTTC,CASSVGRTSAAYEQYF
TRBV29-1,TRBD2,.,TRBJ2-7,TGCAGCGTTGTTGGGGGGACTACAAGTTACGAGCAGTACTTC,CSVVGGTTSYEQYF
TRBV15,.,.,TRBJ2-2,TGTGCCACCAGCAGTGGAGACAGGGACTACACCGGGGAGCTGTTTTTT,CATSSGDRDYTGELFF
TRBV6-6,TRBD1,.,TRBJ1-1,TGTGCCAGCAGCACACAGGGGGCGGAAACTGAAGCTTTCTTT,CASSTQGAETEAFF
TRBV5-1,TRBD1,.,TRBJ1-1,TGCGCCAGCAGTATCGGGACAGAGACCACTGAAGCTTTCTTT,CASSIGTETTEAFF
TRBV2,TRBD1,.,TRBJ1-1,TGTGCCAGCACGCCCGGGACAGCGAACACTGAAGCTTTCTTT,CASTPGTANTEAFF
TRBV19,TRBD1,few,TRBJ1-5,TGTGCCAGTAGTATCGGGACAGGGCTTAGCAATCAGCCCCAGCATTTT,CASSIGTGLSNQPQHF
TRBV7-2,TRBD1,.,TRBJ2-5,TGTGCCAGCAGCTGGACAGGGTATGGAGAGACCCAGTACTTC,CASSWTGYGETQYF
TRBV4-1,.,.,TRBJ2-7,TGCGCCAGCAGCCAAGATACAGGCGACTCCTACGAGCAGTACTTC,CASSQDTGDSYEQYF
TRBV4-1,.,.,TRBJ2-5,TGCGCCAGCAGCCAAGACAGGGAAGAGACCCAGTACTTC,CASSQDREETQYF
TRBV5-6,TRBD1,.,TRBJ1-1,TGTGCCAGCAGCTGGGACAGGGGTCGGTCTCAGAACACTGAAGCTTTCTTT,CASSWDRGRSQNTEAFF
TRBV2,.,.,TRBJ1-5,TGTGCCAGCAGCGATATCCCCAGGGGCCAGCATTTT,CASSDIPRGQHF
TRBV28,TRBD1,.,TRBJ2-5,TGTGCCAGCATTGGACAGGGGTATGGGGAGACCCAGTACTTC,CASIGQGYGETQYF
TRBV7-8,TRBD2,.,TRBJ2-3,TGTGCCAGCAGCCCTAGCGGGATCACAACAGATACGCAGTATTTT,CASSPSGITTDTQYF
TRBV5-5,TRBD1,.,TRBJ2-3,TGTGCCAGCAGCCGCGACAGGGACCGGGGTACGCAGTATTTT,CASSRDRDRGTQYF
TRBV28,.,.,TRBJ1-1,TGTGCCAGCAGTTTGTCGGGGAACACTGAAGCTTTCTTT,CASSLSGNTEAFF
TRBV6-6,.,.,TRBJ1-2,TGTGCCAGCAGTTACTCGATAGACTATGGCTACACCTTC,CASSYSIDYGYTF
TRBV5-5,.,.,TRBJ1-1,TGTGCCAGCAGCGACGGGACACTGAACACTGAAGCTTTCTTT,CASSDGTLNTEAFF
TRBV6-5,.,.,TRBJ1-2,TGTGCCAGCAGTTACTCAAACAGAGGCTATGGCTACACCTTC,CASSYSNRGYGYTF
TRBV9,.,.,TRBJ2-3,TGTGCCAGCAGCGCGGAGACTTTTCCCGGCACAGATACGCAGTATTTT,CASSAETFPGTDTQYF
TRBV7-2,.,.,TRBJ1-4,TGTGCCAGCAGCTTACCGGGGCAGGGAGGAAAACTGTTTTTT,CASSLPGQGGKLFF